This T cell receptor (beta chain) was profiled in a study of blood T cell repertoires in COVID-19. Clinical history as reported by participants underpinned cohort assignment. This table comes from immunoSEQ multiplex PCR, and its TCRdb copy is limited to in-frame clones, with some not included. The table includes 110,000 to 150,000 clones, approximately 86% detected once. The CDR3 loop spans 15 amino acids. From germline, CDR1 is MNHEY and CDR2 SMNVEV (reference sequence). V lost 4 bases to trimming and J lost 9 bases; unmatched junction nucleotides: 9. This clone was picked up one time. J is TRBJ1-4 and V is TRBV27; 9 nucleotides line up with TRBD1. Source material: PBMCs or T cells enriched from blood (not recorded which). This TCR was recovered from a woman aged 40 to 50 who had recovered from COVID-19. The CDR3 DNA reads TGTGCCAGCAGTTCCCCCGGGACAGGGACTCAAAAACTGTTTTTT. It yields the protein CASSSPGTGTQKLFF.